This is a list of T cell receptor beta chains from one sample in a study of blood T cells in healthy people across ages. In TCRdb, the 5' RACE reads were re-called with MiXCR into one record per CDR3 protein. Of 750,000 to 950,000 distinct CDR3 sequences detected, around a quarter appear once; the ten largest clones hold around 2.9%. These data also formed part of another study, on T cells of mothers and their children.

The sample was blood. These receptors originate from a boy younger than 18 in good health. The CDR3 runs from the conserved cysteine through the conserved F or W. The order of the fields is clone size, V gene, J gene, D gene, CDR3 protein, CDR3 DNA. A D gene is named only where the DNA matches it firmly. Size values are once, few and many counts, or a class for expanded clones, and some rows have none.

NA,TRBV20-1,TRBJ1-5,NA,CSAREGREKGQPQHF,TGCAGTGCTAGAGAGGGCAGGGAAAAGGGACAGCCCCAGCATTTT
few,TRBV4-1,TRBJ1-1,NA,CASSRGAGLSTEAFF,TGCGCCAGCAGCCGAGGGGCAGGGCTGAGCACTGAAGCTTTCTTT
NA,TRBV11-2,TRBJ2-5,NA,CASSFWGREKETQYF,TGTGCCAGCAGCTTTTGGGGCAGGGAAAAAGAGACCCAGTACTTC
many,TRBV6-1,TRBJ2-1,NA,CASRTSIYEQFF,TGTGCCAGCAGGACTAGTATCTATGAGCAGTTCTTC
NA,TRBV5-1,TRBJ2-7,TRBD1,CASSLGDSFLSYEQYF,TGCGCCAGCAGCTTGGGGGACAGCTTTCTCTCCTACGAGCAGTACTTC
NA,TRBV7-3,TRBJ2-1,TRBD2,CASRTSGGSYNEQFF,TGTGCCTCTAGGACTAGCGGGGGGTCCTACAATGAGCAGTTCTTC
few,TRBV5-1,TRBJ2-5,TRBD2,CASSLRRSSGQLQETQYF,TGCGCCAGCAGCTTGAGACGGTCTAGCGGACAACTCCAAGAGACCCAGTACTTC
few,TRBV12-3/TRBV12-4,TRBJ2-7,NA,CASTLGRSSYEQYF,TGTGCCAGCACCCTCGGACGTAGTAGCTACGAGCAGTACTTC
NA,TRBV9,TRBJ1-2,NA,CASSAGWGGYGYTF,TGTGCCAGCAGCGCGGGCTGGGGGGGCTATGGCTACACCTTC
few,TRBV5-1,TRBJ1-4,TRBD1,CASSDNRGLSEKLFF,TGCGCCAGCAGCGACAACAGGGGGCTGAGTGAAAAACTGTTTTTT
few,TRBV6-6,TRBJ2-1,TRBD2,CASSAGTSSYNEQFF,TGTGCCAGCAGCGCCGGGACTAGTTCCTACAATGAGCAGTTCTTC
NA,TRBV9,TRBJ2-6,NA,CASGWSPNRVTGANVLTF,TGTGCCAGCGGTTGGTCCCCGAACAGGGTCACGGGGGCCAACGTCCTGACTTTC
NA,TRBV4-1,TRBJ2-4,TRBD1,CASSEQGVVKNIQYF,TGCGCCAGCAGCGAACAGGGGGTAGTCAAAAACATTCAGTACTTC
NA,TRBV28,TRBJ2-7,TRBD1,CASSLPSGTGFDEQYF,TGTGCCAGCAGTCTCCCATCCGGGACAGGGTTCGACGAGCAGTACTTC
NA,TRBV20-1,TRBJ2-5,NA,CSGPSSLGAGETQYF,TGCAGCGGCCCCTCGTCACTAGGGGCGGGGGAGACCCAGTACTTC
NA,TRBV7-3,TRBJ2-2,TRBD1,CASSRTRGPGELFF,TGTGCCAGCAGCCGGACGAGGGGGCCCGGGGAGCTGTTTTTT
few,TRBV28,TRBJ2-5,NA,CASSQSRTDQETQYF,TGTGCCAGCAGCCAGTCTAGGACAGACCAAGAGACCCAGTACTTC
few,TRBV7-2,TRBJ2-2,NA,CASSLGASQYVELFF,TGTGCCAGCAGCTTAGGGGCATCGCAGTACGTGGAGCTGTTTTTT
few,TRBV4-1,TRBJ2-5,TRBD2,CASSQGREREEQYF,TGCGCCAGCAGCCAAGGCAGGGAGCGGGAGGAGCAGTACTTC
NA,TRBV5-6,TRBJ1-2,NA,CASSSLGDGGFRYFGYTF,TGTGCCAGCAGCTCCCTTGGGGACGGGGGTTTTCGATACTTCGGCTACACCTTC
few,TRBV28,TRBJ2-5,TRBD1,CATGGYSRDRGQETQYF,TGTGCCACCGGAGGGTACTCCAGGGACAGGGGGCAGGAGACCCAGTACTTC
NA,TRBV10-3,TRBJ2-5,TRBD2,CAISAGTSGQETLCF,TGTGCCATCAGTGCGGGGACTAGCGGACAAGAGACCCTGTGCTTC
NA,TRBV5-1,TRBJ1-4,NA,CASSLQGGATNEKLFF,TGCGCCAGCAGCTTACAGGGAGGGGCAACTAATGAAAAACTGTTTTTT
many,TRBV5-1,TRBJ2-1,TRBD2,CASRPLAGVSGEQFF,TGCGCCAGCAGACCTCTAGCGGGGGTATCTGGTGAGCAGTTCTTC
few,TRBV28,TRBJ2-5,NA,CASSLWSEETQYF,TGTGCCAGCAGTTTATGGTCAGAAGAGACCCAGTACTTC
many,TRBV7-8,TRBJ2-1,NA,CASSLINEQFF,TGTGCCAGCAGCTTAATCAATGAGCAGTTCTTC
NA,TRBV20-1,TRBJ2-7,TRBD2,CSATLSGSPYEQYF,TGCAGTGCTACCCTTAGCGGGTCTCCCTACGAGCAGTACTTC
NA,TRBV9,TRBJ2-1,TRBD1,CASSATGGAAYEQFF,TGTGCCAGCAGCGCGACAGGGGGCGCCGCTTATGAGCAGTTCTTC
NA,TRBV20-1,TRBJ2-7,TRBD1,CSARGQGGYEQYF,TGCAGTGCTAGAGGACAGGGGGGCTACGAGCAGTACTTC
few,TRBV20-1,TRBJ2-4,TRBD1,CSARYRGRENIQYF,TGCAGTGCTAGGTACAGGGGGCGAGAAAACATTCAGTACTTC
NA,TRBV4-1,TRBJ2-1,NA,CASIHDGGSESEQFF,TGCGCCAGCATCCATGATGGGGGGTCGGAGAGTGAGCAGTTCTTC
few,TRBV7-9,TRBJ1-1,TRBD1,CASSTGTGKTFF,TGTGCCAGCAGCACTGGGACAGGGAAGACTTTCTTT
few,TRBV4-1,TRBJ1-6,NA,CASSSQPGQGWSPLHF,TGCGCCAGCAGCTCACAACCGGGACAAGGTTGGTCACCCCTCCACTTT
few,TRBV3-1,TRBJ2-7,TRBD2,CASSQVGGGAGGPGEQYF,TGTGCCAGCAGCCAAGTGGGCGGCGGAGCGGGGGGGCCTGGTGAGCAGTACTTC
NA,TRBV5-1,TRBJ2-7,TRBD2,CASSLEGSGGSQYF,TGCGCCAGCAGCTTGGAGGGGAGCGGGGGATCCCAGTACTTC
few,TRBV12-3/TRBV12-4,TRBJ1-1,NA,CASSPNPTGNTEAFF,TGTGCCAGCAGTCCCAACCCCACAGGCAACACTGAAGCTTTCTTT
NA,TRBV7-9,TRBJ2-5,TRBD2,CASSSGRQLKKTQYF,TGTGCCAGCAGCTCCGGGAGGCAACTAAAGAAGACCCAGTACTTC